This TCR beta chain derives from a study of T-cell memory formation after mild COVID-19. CDR3 length: 14 amino acids. The V and J ends lost 1 base and 7 bases, in that order; junction bases with no gene match: 4. Germline CDR1 is SEHNR and CDR2 is FQNEAQ (reference sequence). TCRdb re-analysed the 5' RACE reads in MiXCR, keeping a single row per CDR3 protein. The table includes some 330,000 distinct CDR3 sequences, 20% to 25% detected once. The receptor was isolated from an adult woman who had mild COVID-19 (a few samples of this study predate the infection). Cell type and time point are not known. The V gene is TRBV7-9, the J gene TRBJ1-1; 9 nucleotides agree with TRBD1. The sequencing sample was made of PBMCs or a T cell subset sorted from them (not recorded which). The CDR3 here is CASSLVQGAVEAFF. The DNA for the CDR3 is TGTGCCAGCAGCTTAGTACAGGGGGCCGTTGAAGCTTTCTTT.